Sequencing of this T cell receptor beta chain was carried out in a study of T cells in women clearing cervical HPV infection. Assay: immunoSEQ multiplex PCR; the TCRdb copy retains only in-frame clones and omits some. This repertoire includes roughly 19,000 clones. Of note for this clone: The read is 3 residues too short to cover the CDR3 end, so that end is filled in from the germline J gene.

Trimming pared 4 bases from V and 7 bases from J, leaving 12 bases between. CDR3 length equals 13 residues. Germline values: CDR1 SNHLY, CDR2 FYNNEI. J is TRBJ2-3 and V is TRBV2; tentative D call: TRBD2 (5 bases). The sequenced material came from blood buffy coat. The TCR originated in a woman between 18 and 70 years old with a cervical HPV16 infection that either progressed to CIN3+ or cleared (not recorded which). The CDR3 DNA, read in part, is TGTGCCAGCAGTGCCCTAGCCGCGTATACG. Translated, it gives CASSALAAYT. The complete CDR3 protein is CASSALAAYTQYF.